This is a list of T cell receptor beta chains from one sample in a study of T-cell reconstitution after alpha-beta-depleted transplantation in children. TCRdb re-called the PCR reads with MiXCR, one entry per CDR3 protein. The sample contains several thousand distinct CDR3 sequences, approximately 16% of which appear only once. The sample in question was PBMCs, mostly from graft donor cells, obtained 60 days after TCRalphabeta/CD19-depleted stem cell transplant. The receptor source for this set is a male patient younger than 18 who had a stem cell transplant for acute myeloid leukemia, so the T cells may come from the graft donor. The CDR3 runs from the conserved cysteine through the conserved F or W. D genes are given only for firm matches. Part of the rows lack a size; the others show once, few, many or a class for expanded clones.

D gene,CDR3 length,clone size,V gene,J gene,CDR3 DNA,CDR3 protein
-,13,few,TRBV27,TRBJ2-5,TGTGCCAGCAGTTTCCAGGGAGCAGAGACCCAGTACTTC,CASSFQGAETQYF
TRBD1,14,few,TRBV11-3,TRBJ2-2,TGTGCCAGCAGCCCAGACAGGGTCACCGGGGAGCTGTTTTTT,CASSPDRVTGELFF
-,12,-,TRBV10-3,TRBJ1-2,TGTGCCATCAGTTCCTACAGGGATGGCTACACCTTC,CAISSYRDGYTF
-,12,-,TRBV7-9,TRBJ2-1,TGTGCCAGCAGCCCCCTGAGTTATGAGCAGTTCTTC,CASSPLSYEQFF
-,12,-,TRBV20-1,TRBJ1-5,TGCAGTGCTAGAGAGGGGGAACAGCCCCAGCATTTT,CSAREGEQPQHF
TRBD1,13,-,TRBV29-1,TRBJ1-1,TGCAGCGTTCGGACAGGGGGAAACACTGAAGCTTTCTTT,CSVRTGGNTEAFF
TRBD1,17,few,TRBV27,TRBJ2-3,TGTGCCAGCAGTTTATTATCGACAGGGTTGTTGCCAGATACGCAGTATTTT,CASSLLSTGLLPDTQYF
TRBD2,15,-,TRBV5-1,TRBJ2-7,TGCGCCAGCAGCCGTGGGACTAGCGGGACCTACGAGCAGTACTTC,CASSRGTSGTYEQYF
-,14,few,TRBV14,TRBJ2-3,TGTGCCAGCAGCCAAGATTGGGATGCAGATACGCAGTATTTT,CASSQDWDADTQYF
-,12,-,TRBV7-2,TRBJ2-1,TGTGCCAGCAGCTTAGTCGGGAATGAGCAGTTCTTC,CASSLVGNEQFF
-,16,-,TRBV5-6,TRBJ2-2,TGTGCCAGCAGTCAACCGGGACGGATAAACACCGGGGAGCTGTTTTTT,CASSQPGRINTGELFF
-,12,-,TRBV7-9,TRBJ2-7,TGTGCCAGCAGCGACGTGGGGAACGAGCAGTACTTC,CASSDVGNEQYF
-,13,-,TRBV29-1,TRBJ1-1,TGCAGCGTATGGACCATCCGGGACACTGAAGCTTTCTTT,CSVWTIRDTEAFF
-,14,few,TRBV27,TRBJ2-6,TGTGCCAGCAGTAGAGGTACTGGGGCCAACGTCCTGACTTTC,CASSRGTGANVLTF
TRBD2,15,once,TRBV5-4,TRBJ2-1,TGTGCCAGCAGCCTTCTAGCGGGGGGCCCGGGTGAGCAGTTCTTC,CASSLLAGGPGEQFF
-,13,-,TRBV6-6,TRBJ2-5,TGTGCCAGCAGTTACTCTGGCGATCGGACCCAGTACTTC,CASSYSGDRTQYF
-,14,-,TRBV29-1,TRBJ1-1,TGCAGCGTGGGAAGGAGGCAGGGCGAAACTGAAGCTTTCTTT,CSVGRRQGETEAFF
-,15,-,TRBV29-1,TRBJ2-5,TGCAGCGTGGGTTCGACAGGTGGGATGGTAGAGACCCAGTACTTC,CSVGSTGGMVETQYF
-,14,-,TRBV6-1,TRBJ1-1,TGTGCCAGCAGTGGGGGGACGGACTACACTGAAGCTTTCTTT,CASSGGTDYTEAFF
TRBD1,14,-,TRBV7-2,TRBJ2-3,TGTGCCAGCTGCCAGGGACAGGGGGTTAAGTCGCAGTATTTT,CASCQGQGVKSQYF
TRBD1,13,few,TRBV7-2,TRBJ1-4,TGTGCCAGCAGCTTATACAGGGGGGGAAAACTGTTTTTT,CASSLYRGGKLFF
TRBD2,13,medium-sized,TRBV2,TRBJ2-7,TGTGCCAGCAGGACTGGGGGGGGCTACGAGCAGTACTTC,CASRTGGGYEQYF
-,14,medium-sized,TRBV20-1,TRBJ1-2,TGCAGTGCTTCACAGGGAGGGAGTCTCTATGGCTACACCTTC,CSASQGGSLYGYTF
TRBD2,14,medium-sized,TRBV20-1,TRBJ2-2,TGCAGTGCTAGAGGGAGCGGGAGCACCGGGGAGCTGTTTTTT,CSARGSGSTGELFF
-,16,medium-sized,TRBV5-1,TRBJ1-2,TGCGCCACCAGACGGGCAATCGACCCGACGACTTATGGCTACACCTTC,CATRRAIDPTTYGYTF
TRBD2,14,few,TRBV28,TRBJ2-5,TGTGCCAGCAGCTGGAGCGGGAGCATCGAGACCCAGTACTTC,CASSWSGSIETQYF
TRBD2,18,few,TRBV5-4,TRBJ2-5,TGTGCCAGCAGCTTGGCCTTAGTAGCGGGAGCCCTCCAAGAGACCCAGTACTTC,CASSLALVAGALQETQYF
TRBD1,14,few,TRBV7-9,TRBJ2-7,TGTGCCAGCACCACCGGGACAGGGACCTACGAGCAGTACTTC,CASTTGTGTYEQYF
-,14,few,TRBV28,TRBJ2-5,TGTGCCAGCAGCCCTCCAGGACAGCAAGAGACCCAGTACTTC,CASSPPGQQETQYF
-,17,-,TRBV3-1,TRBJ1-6,TGTGCCAGCAGCCAAGATTGGGCAGCCTCCTATAATTCACCCCTCCACTTT,CASSQDWAASYNSPLHF
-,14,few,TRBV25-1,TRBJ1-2,TGTGCCAGCAGTCTCGCAGGGAGGGGTTATGGCTACACCTTC,CASSLAGRGYGYTF
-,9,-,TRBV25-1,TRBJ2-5,TGTGCCAGAAGGGGTGCCCAGTACTTC,CARRGAQYF
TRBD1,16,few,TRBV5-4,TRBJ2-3,TGTGCCAGCAGCTCCGGACAGGGTAGGGGCACAGATACGCAGTATTTT,CASSSGQGRGTDTQYF
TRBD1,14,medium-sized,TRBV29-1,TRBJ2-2,TGCAGCGCGGGACAGGGGGCAAACACCGGGGAGCTGTTTTTT,CSAGQGANTGELFF
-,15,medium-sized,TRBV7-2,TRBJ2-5,TGTGCCAGCAGCTTCGGCGGAGAACGCCAAGAGACCCAGTACTTC,CASSFGGERQETQYF
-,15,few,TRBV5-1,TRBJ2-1,TGCGCCAGCAGCTTGGGGGACACGACCTACAATGAGCAGTTCTTC,CASSLGDTTYNEQFF
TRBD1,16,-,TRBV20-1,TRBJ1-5,TGCAGTGCTAGAGAAACAGGGGGCAGGGACAATCAGCCCCAGCATTTT,CSARETGGRDNQPQHF
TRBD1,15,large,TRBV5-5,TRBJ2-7,TGTGCCAGCAGCTTGGTTGGGACAGGCGTCTACGAGCAGTACTTC,CASSLVGTGVYEQYF
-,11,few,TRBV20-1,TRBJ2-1,TGCAGTGCCCCCCCCTACAATGAGCAGTTCTTC,CSAPPYNEQFF
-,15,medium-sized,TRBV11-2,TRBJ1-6,TGTGCCAGCAGCTTAACGGGCGAGGGAGGGTCACCCCTCCACTTT,CASSLTGEGGSPLHF
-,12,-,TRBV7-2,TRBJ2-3,TGTGCCAGCAGCTTAGATGGAAATACGCAGTATTTT,CASSLDGNTQYF
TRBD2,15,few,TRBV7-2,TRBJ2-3,TGTGCCAGCAGCTTCCTAGCGGGAGGGCCAGATACGCAGTATTTT,CASSFLAGGPDTQYF
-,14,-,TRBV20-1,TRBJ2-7,TGCAGTGCTAGACAAGGCAGTATATTCTACGAGCAGTACTTC,CSARQGSIFYEQYF
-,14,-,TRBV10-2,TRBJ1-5,TGCGCCAGCAGCGGACTGATTAGCAATCAGCCCCAGCATTTT,CASSGLISNQPQHF
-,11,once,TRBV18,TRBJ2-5,TGTGCCAGCTCACAGCAAGAGACCCAGTACTTC,CASSQQETQYF
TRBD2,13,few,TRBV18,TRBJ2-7,TGTGCCAGCTCACCGGGGAGGGACCACGAGCAGTACTTC,CASSPGRDHEQYF
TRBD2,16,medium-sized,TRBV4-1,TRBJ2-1,TGCGCCAGCAGCCAAGATCAGGGACTAGCAATTTATGAGCAGTTCTTC,CASSQDQGLAIYEQFF
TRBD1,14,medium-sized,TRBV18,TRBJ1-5,TGTGCCAGCTCACCTGGACAGGGGAATCAGCCCCAGCATTTT,CASSPGQGNQPQHF
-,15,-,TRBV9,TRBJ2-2,TGTGCCAGCAGCGTGGGCCAGTTGAACACCGGGGAGCTGTTTTTT,CASSVGQLNTGELFF
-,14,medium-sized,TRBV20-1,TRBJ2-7,TGCAGTGCTCCAATGGGGCGTCGCTCCTACGAGCAGTACTTC,CSAPMGRRSYEQYF
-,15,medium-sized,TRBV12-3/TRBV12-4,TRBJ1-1,TGTGCCAGCAGTATGGGATTGGGGGCCGGCACTGAAGCTTTCTTT,CASSMGLGAGTEAFF
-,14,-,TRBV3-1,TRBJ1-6,TGTGCCAGCAGCCCTATACAGGCGAATTCACCCCTCCACTTT,CASSPIQANSPLHF
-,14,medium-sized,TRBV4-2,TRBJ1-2,TGTGCCAGCAGCCCTGTGAGGGTTGAAGATGGCTACACCTTC,CASSPVRVEDGYTF
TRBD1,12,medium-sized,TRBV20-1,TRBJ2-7,TGCAGTACCTTCAGGGACAGCTACGAGCAGTACTTC,CSTFRDSYEQYF
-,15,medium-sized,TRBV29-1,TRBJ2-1,TGCAGCGTTGAAGACAATCGCGGACTACTTAATGAGCAGTTCTTC,CSVEDNRGLLNEQFF
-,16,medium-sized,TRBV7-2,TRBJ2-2,TGTGCCAGCAGCCCACGATCGACAGGGAACACCGGGGAGCTGTTTTTT,CASSPRSTGNTGELFF
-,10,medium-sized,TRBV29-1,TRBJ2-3,TGCAGCGATTTTAGGGATACGCAGTATTTT,CSDFRDTQYF
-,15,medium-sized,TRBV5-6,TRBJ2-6,TGTGCCAGCAGCCCCGGACCCTCTGGGGCCAACGTCCTGACTTTC,CASSPGPSGANVLTF